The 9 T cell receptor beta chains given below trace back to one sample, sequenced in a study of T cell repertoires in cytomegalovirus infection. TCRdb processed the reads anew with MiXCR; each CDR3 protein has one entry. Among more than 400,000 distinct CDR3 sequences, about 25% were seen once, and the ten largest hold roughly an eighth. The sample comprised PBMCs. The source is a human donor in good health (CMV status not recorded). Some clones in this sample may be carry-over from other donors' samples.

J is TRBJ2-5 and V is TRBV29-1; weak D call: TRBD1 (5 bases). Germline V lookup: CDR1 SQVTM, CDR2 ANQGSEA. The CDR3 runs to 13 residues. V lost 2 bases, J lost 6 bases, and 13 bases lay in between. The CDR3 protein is CSVELAQGKTQYF. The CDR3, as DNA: TGCAGCGTTGAATTGGCGCAGGGCAAGACCCAGTACTTC. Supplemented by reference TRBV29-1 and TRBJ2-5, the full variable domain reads SAVISQKPSRDICQRGTSLTIQCQVDSQVTMMFWYRQQPGQSLTLIATANQGSEATYESGFVIDKFPISRPNLTFSTLTVSNMSPEDSSIYLCSVELAQGKTQYFGPGTRLLVL.

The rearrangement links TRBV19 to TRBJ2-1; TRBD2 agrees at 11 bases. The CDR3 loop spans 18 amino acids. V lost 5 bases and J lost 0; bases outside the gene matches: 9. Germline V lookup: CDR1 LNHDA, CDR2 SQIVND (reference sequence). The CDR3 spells CASSPSGLAVSSYNEQFF. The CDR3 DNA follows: TGTGCCAGTAGTCCCTCGGGACTAGCGGTAAGCTCCTACAATGAGCAGTTCTTC. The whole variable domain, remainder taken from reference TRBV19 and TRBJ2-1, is DGGITQSPKYLFRKEGQNVTLSCEQNLNHDAMYWYRQDPGQGLRLIYYSQIVNDFQKGDIAEGYSVSREKKESFPLTVTSAQKNPTAFYLCASSPSGLAVSSYNEQFFGPGTRLTVL.

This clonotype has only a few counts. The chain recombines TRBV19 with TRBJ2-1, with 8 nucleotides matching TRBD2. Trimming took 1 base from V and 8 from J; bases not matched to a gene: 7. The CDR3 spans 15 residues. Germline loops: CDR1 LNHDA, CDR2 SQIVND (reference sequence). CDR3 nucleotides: TGTGCCAGTAGTATAGTGAGCGGGAGAAGGGATGAGCAGTTCTTC. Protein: CASSIVSGRRDEQFF.

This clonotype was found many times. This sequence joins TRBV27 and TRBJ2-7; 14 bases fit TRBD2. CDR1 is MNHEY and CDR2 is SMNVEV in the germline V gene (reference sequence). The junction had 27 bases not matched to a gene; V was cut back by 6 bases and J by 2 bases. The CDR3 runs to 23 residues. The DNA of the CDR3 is TGTGCCAGCAGCGTTACATCGGAACCGGGACTAGCGGGAGTTCTCTTACGGCCCTACGAGCAGTACTTC. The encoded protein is CASSVTSEPGLAGVLLRPYEQYF.

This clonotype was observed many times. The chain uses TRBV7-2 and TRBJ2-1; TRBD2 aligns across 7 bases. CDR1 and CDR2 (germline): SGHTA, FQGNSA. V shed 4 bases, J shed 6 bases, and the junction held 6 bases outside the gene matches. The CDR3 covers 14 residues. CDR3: CASSSRLAGNEQFF. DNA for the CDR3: TGTGCCAGCAGCTCAAGACTAGCCGGCAATGAGCAGTTCTTC.

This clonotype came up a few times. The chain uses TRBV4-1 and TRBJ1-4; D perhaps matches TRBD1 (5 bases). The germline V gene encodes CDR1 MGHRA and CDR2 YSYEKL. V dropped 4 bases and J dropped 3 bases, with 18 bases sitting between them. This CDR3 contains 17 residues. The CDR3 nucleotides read TGCGCCAGCAGCCCTCGCGGCGGGGGAGTGTCTAATGAAAAACTGTTTTTT. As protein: CASSPRGGGVSNEKLFF.

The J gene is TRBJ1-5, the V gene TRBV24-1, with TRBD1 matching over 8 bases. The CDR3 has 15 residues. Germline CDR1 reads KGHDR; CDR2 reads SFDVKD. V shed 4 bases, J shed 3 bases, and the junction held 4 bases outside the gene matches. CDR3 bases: TGTGCCACCAGTGAGGGACAGGCTTACAATCAGCCCCAGCATTTT. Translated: CATSEGQAYNQPQHF.

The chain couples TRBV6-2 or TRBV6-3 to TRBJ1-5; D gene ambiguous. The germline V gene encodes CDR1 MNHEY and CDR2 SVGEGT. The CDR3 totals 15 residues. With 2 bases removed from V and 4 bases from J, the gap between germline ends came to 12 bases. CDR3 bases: TGTGCCAGCAGTTACACCCGGGGAGGGAATCAGCCCCAGCATTTT. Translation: CASSYTRGGNQPQHF.

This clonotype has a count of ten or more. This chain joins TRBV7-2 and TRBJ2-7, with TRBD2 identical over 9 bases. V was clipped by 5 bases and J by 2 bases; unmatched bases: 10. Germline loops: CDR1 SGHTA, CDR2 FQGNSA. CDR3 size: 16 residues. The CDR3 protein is CASSKRLAERAYEQYF. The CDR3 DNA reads TGTGCCAGCAGCAAGCGACTAGCGGAGAGGGCCTACGAGCAGTACTTC.